The entry below gives a single T cell receptor (beta chain) sequence along with its context. Profiled with immunoSEQ multiplex PCR; TCRdb holds only in-frame clones, not every one. This sample has about 91,000 clones, with more than 85% found just once. These data belong to a study of siplizumab effects on memory and regulatory T cells. Trimming shortened V by 3 bases and J by 4 bases, and 13 bases separated the two germline ends. This CDR3 has 16 amino acids. Germline V lookup: CDR1 ENHRY, CDR2 SYGVKD. Sequenced material: CD8+ T cells sorted from blood. This receptor was obtained from a human donor in good health. The rearrangement joins TRBV10-3 to TRBJ1-6; no clear D gene. The CDR3 bases are TGTGCCATCAGTGAACTGGAAGGCGGATATAATTCACCCCTCCACTTT. Translated: CAISELEGGYNSPLHF.